These 30 T cell receptor beta chains share one sample of origin, sequenced in a study of early T cells in non-severe SARS-CoV-2 infection. MiXCR was run by TCRdb on the 5' RACE reads, yielding one entry per CDR3 protein. The table lists about 83,000 distinct CDR3 sequences, over 12% of them singletons, with 3% to 3.5% in the top ten. The sequenced material came from whole blood. These TCRs come from an adult who was a healthcare worker with PCR-confirmed SARS-CoV-2 infection or an uninfected control (not recorded which).

Ten or more counts support this clonotype. The chain couples TRBV7-2 to TRBJ1-6; TRBD1 agrees at 8 bases. CDR1 and CDR2 (germline): SGHTA, FQGNSA. Trimming took 1 base from V and 9 from J; bases not matched to a gene: 11. This CDR3 is 17 amino acids long. The CDR3 protein is CASSLVPTGDGGSPLHF. The CDR3 nucleotides are TGTGCCAGCAGCTTAGTTCCGACAGGGGACGGCGGTTCACCCCTCCACTTT.

This sequence joins TRBV20-1 and TRBJ2-3, with 9 positions matching TRBD1. In germline, CDR1 is DFQATT, CDR2 SNEGSKA (reference sequence). This CDR3 spans 14 amino acids. J gave up 3 bases and V 4 bases, and 5 bases lay outside the gene matches. CDR3 DNA sequence: TGCAGTGCTACTCGGGACAGGGCTACAGATACGCAGTATTTT. This translates into CSATRDRATDTQYF.

The chain has TRBV7-3 and TRBJ2-3, with a weak D call TRBD2 (5 bases). Germline CDR1 and CDR2: SGHTA and FQGTGA. The CDR3 has 15 amino acids. V lost 0 bases to trimming and J lost 1 base, with 8 bases between them. The DNA for the CDR3 is TGTGCCAGCAGCTTAACAAGCGGAGGCACAGATACGCAGTATTTT. Encoded protein: CASSLTSGGTDTQYF.

The V gene is TRBV5-8, the J gene TRBJ1-1; TRBD1 is a possible D gene (5 bases). Germline V gene sequence: CDR1 SGHTS, CDR2 YDEGEE. This CDR3 spans 13 amino acids. Trimming removed 7 bases at V and 2 bases at J, with 12 bases between. CDR3 sequence (DNA): TGTGCCAGCTCAACGGGGCCTAACACTGAAGCTTTCTTT. Protein: CASSTGPNTEAFF.

This clonotype was counted many times. V usage is TRBV20-1 and J usage is TRBJ1-6; 10 bases map to TRBD1. After removal of 6 bases from V and 7 bases from J, the junction contained 3 bases not matched to a gene. CDR3 length equals 13 residues. Germline V gives CDR1 DFQATT, CDR2 SNEGSKA (reference sequence). CDR3 nucleotide sequence: TGCAGTGCCCCGGGACAGGGGAATTCACCCCTCCACTTT. Translation: CSAPGQGNSPLHF.

This rearrangement joins TRBV11-2 to TRBJ2-1; D is ambiguous. The CDR3 extends over 12 amino acids. Germline V lookup: CDR1 SGHAT, CDR2 FQNNGV. The ends were cut back, 1 base at V and 4 bases at J, with 2 bases in the middle. Here the CDR3 DNA reads TGTGCCAGCAGCTTAGTATACAATGAGCAGTTCTTC. It is translated as CASSLVYNEQFF.

This clonotype showed up just a few times. V usage is TRBV7-9 and J usage is TRBJ2-5; 10 bases are shared with TRBD2. CDR3 length: 16 amino acids. Trimming removed 5 bases from V and 1 base from J; junction bases left unmatched: 7. Germline CDR1 SEHNR, CDR2 FQNEAQ (reference sequence). CDR3 sequence: CASSRWEREGQETQYF. Written as DNA, the CDR3 is TGTGCCAGCAGCCGATGGGAGCGGGAGGGCCAAGAGACCCAGTACTTC.

In this sample, this clonotype turned up a few times. The rearrangement joins TRBV5-4 to TRBJ2-5; 9 nucleotides align to TRBD2. The CDR3 sequence is 15 residues long. The V gene's germline CDR1 is SGHNT and CDR2 YYREEE (reference sequence). Germline trimming cut 4 bases from V and 4 bases from J; bases unmatched to any gene: 8. CDR3 in DNA: TGTGCCAGCAGCGGTCGGGGAGCGGGAGGAGAGACCCAGTACTTC. Encoded protein: CASSGRGAGGETQYF.

The gene calls are TRBV3-1 and TRBJ1-6; weak D call: TRBD1 (6 bases). This CDR3 contains 15 residues. The V gene's germline CDR1 is LGHDT and CDR2 YNNKEL (reference sequence). The V end was cut by 1 base, the J end by 10 bases, with 14 bases between. CDR3 sequence (DNA): TGTGCCAGCAGCCAAGGGGTACAGGGTAACTCACCCCTCCACTTT. Translation gives CASSQGVQGNSPLHF. Full variable domain (outside the CDR3, taken from reference TRBV3-1 and TRBJ1-6): DTAVSQTPKYLVTQMGNDKSIKCEQNLGHDTMYWYKQDSKKFLKIMFSYNNKELIINETVPNRFSPKSPDKAHLNLHINSLELGDSAVYFCASSQGVQGNSPLHFGNGTRLTVT.

This clonotype has a handful of counts. This chain links TRBV7-9 with TRBJ1-5; D ambiguous. The CDR3 consists of 16 residues. Per the germline V gene, CDR1 is SEHNR and CDR2 is FQNEAQ (reference sequence). Trimming took 5 bases from V and 0 from J, leaving 14 bases between them. The CDR3 loop reads CASSPNLGGSNQPQHF. The CDR3 region has the DNA TGTGCCAGCAGCCCCAATCTGGGCGGTAGCAATCAGCCCCAGCATTTT.

The CDR3 sequence: CASSRRSATGANVLTF. DNA for the CDR3: TGTGCCAGCAGCCGTAGGTCGGCGACTGGGGCCAACGTCCTGACTTTC. The rearrangement uses TRBV7-2 and TRBJ2-6; the D is unclear. The V end lost 5 bases, the J end lost 2 bases, and 13 bases lay between the germline ends. Germline V lookup: CDR1 SGHTA, CDR2 FQGNSA. The CDR3 covers 16 residues.

The chain employs TRBV29-1 and TRBJ2-5; D perhaps matches TRBD2 (5 bases). The CDR3 contains 11 residues. The ends were cut back, 4 bases at V and 4 bases at J, with 7 bases in the middle. CDR1 is SQVTM and CDR2 is ANQGSEA in the germline V gene. As DNA, the CDR3 is TGCAGCGTTGGGGGAGTAGAGACCCAGTACTTC. As protein: CSVGGVETQYF.

This clonotype came up many times. The rearrangement links TRBV6-1 to TRBJ2-1; tentatively, D is TRBD2 (5 bases). This CDR3 has 15 amino acids. The V and J ends lost 8 bases and 0 bases respectively, with 14 bases between them. Per the germline V gene, CDR1 is MNHNS and CDR2 is SASEGT. CDR3 in amino acids: CASEADLSSYNEQFF. As DNA, the CDR3 is TGTGCCAGCGAAGCGGACCTGAGCTCCTACAATGAGCAGTTCTTC.

This clonotype was observed many times. The chain has TRBV4-2 and TRBJ2-5; no clear D gene. The CDR3 is 14 residues long. Germline CDR1 and CDR2: LGHNA and YNFKEQ. Trimming stripped 1 base from V and 0 bases from J, with 6 bases between. The CDR3 nucleotides read TGTGCCAGCAGCCAAGGACAAGACCAAGAGACCCAGTACTTC. Translated: CASSQGQDQETQYF.

In this sample, this clonotype turned up a few times. This rearrangement joins TRBV18 to TRBJ2-1; TRBD2 aligns across 13 bases. This CDR3 has 20 residues. Per the germline V gene, CDR1 is KGHSH and CDR2 is LQKENI. Trimming cost V 2 bases and J 2 bases; bases outside gene matches: 12. CDR3: CASSPSPGLAGSQTYNEQFF. DNA of the CDR3: TGTGCCAGCTCACCATCGCCGGGACTAGCGGGATCTCAAACCTACAATGAGCAGTTCTTC.

This clonotype has a count of ten or more. CDR3 amino acids: CASSPRDSSYEQYF. DNA for the CDR3: TGTGCCAGCAGCCCCCGGGACAGCTCCTACGAGCAGTACTTC. The rearrangement uses TRBV11-2 and TRBJ2-7, with TRBD1 matching 7 bases. This CDR3 region has 14 residues. The trim removed 5 bases at V and 0 bases at J, leaving 4 bases unmatched. Germline CDR1 reads SGHAT; CDR2 reads FQNNGV.

A note on this clonotype: Just one base apart from a much larger clone, this may be a read error. The chain couples TRBV7-9 to TRBJ2-1, with 9 bases that match TRBD1. The CDR3 consists of 15 residues. Germline CDR1 is SEHNR and CDR2 is FQNEAQ (reference sequence). The J segment lost 2 bases and the V segment lost 3 bases, leaving 2 bases of the junction unmatched. CDR3 protein: CASSLRDRAYNEQFF. The CDR3 coding sequence is TGTGCCAGCAGCTTGAGGGACAGGGCCTACAATGAGCAGTTCTTC.

The table lists this clonotype with a few counts. This chain joins TRBV29-1 and TRBJ2-3, with D unclear. The CDR3 has 12 residues. The V and J ends lost 7 bases and 2 bases respectively, with 10 bases between them. CDR1 is SQVTM, CDR2 ANQGSEA, per germline. The CDR3 DNA is TGCAGCGGCGGAACAGCCACAGATACGCAGTATTTT. It yields the protein CSGGTATDTQYF.

This clonotype showed up just a few times. The chain is built from TRBV5-1 and TRBJ2-5, with D maybe TRBD2 (5 bases). This CDR3 spans 15 amino acids. V was clipped by 2 bases and J by 3 bases, with 14 bases between them. Germline V gene lookup returns CDR1 SGHRS and CDR2 YFSETQ. The CDR3 DNA is TGCGCCAGCAGCTTTCGGACGGGGAGCGAAGAGACCCAGTACTTC. This codes for CASSFRTGSEETQYF.

The sample holds many counts of this clonotype. The J gene is TRBJ2-7, the V gene TRBV5-1; the D gene is possibly TRBD2 (5 bases). The germline V gene has CDR1 SGHRS and CDR2 YFSETQ. The V gene lost 0 bases and the J gene lost 6 bases, with 16 bases spanning the gap. The CDR3 spans 15 residues. CDR3 region: CASSLAGEPFAEQYF. DNA for the CDR3: TGCGCCAGCAGCTTGGCTGGGGAGCCTTTCGCCGAGCAGTACTTC.

This chain connects TRBV9 to TRBJ1-1; no firm D call. V was cut by 4 bases and J by 0 bases, with 16 bases left in between. The CDR3 spans 16 residues. CDR1 SGDLS and CDR2 YYNGEE come from the germline V gene. For the CDR3, the DNA is TGTGCCAGCAGCCCGAGCGGAAACAGATTGAACACTGAAGCTTTCTTT. Residues: CASSPSGNRLNTEAFF.

This chain links TRBV29-1 with TRBJ2-3; no firm D call. CDR1 SQVTM and CDR2 ANQGSEA come from the germline V gene. With 2 bases removed from V and 8 bases from J, the gap between germline ends came to 11 bases. This CDR3 has 12 amino acids. In DNA form, the CDR3 reads TGCAGCGTTGAAAGGGCGCGTGGTACGCAGTATTTT. It specifies CSVERARGTQYF.

This clonotype has a handful of counts. The V and J genes are TRBV20-1 and TRBJ2-5; 8 bases agree with TRBD2. The CDR3 has 16 residues. The V gene end was trimmed by 3 bases and the J gene end by 2 bases; junction bases not matched to a gene: 11. Germline assignment: CDR1 DFQATT and CDR2 SNEGSKA (reference sequence). CDR3 protein: CSASKTLAGLQETQYF. The CDR3 coding sequence is TGCAGTGCTAGCAAGACTTTAGCGGGGCTACAAGAGACCCAGTACTTC.

This clonotype was seen more than once but under ten times. This chain links TRBV7-9 with TRBJ2-1; perhaps TRBD2 as D (5 bases). V was clipped by 1 base and J by 0 bases, with 16 bases between them. The CDR3 sequence is 18 residues long. Germline CDR1 and CDR2: SEHNR and FQNEAQ (reference sequence). The CDR3 DNA reads TGTGCCAGCAGCTTAGTCGATTTAGCGCGGAGCTCCTACAATGAGCAGTTCTTC. Amino acid sequence: CASSLVDLARSSYNEQFF.

The table lists this clonotype with many counts. The rearrangement joins TRBV5-1 to TRBJ1-3; D remains unclear. The germline V gene encodes CDR1 SGHRS and CDR2 YFSETQ. The V and J ends lost 2 bases and 0 bases respectively, with 6 bases between them. The CDR3 runs 14 residues. In DNA, the CDR3 is TGCGCCAGCAGCTTTGGAGTCTCTGGAAACACCATATATTTT. It translates to CASSFGVSGNTIYF.

This CDR3 is CASSQDFRAGVRSDTQYF. In nucleotides, the CDR3 is TGCGCCAGCAGCCAAGATTTTCGGGCAGGGGTTCGGTCAGATACGCAGTATTTT. The genes are TRBV4-1 and TRBJ2-3; D might be TRBD1 (6 bases). Between the trimmed V and J ends, which lost 0 bases and 4 bases, there was a span of 20 bases. The CDR3 runs 18 residues. Germline V CDR1 and CDR2: MGHRA, YSYEKL.

This clonotype was seen a handful of times. The chain carries TRBV6-1 and TRBJ2-3; D ambiguous. The CDR3 covers 14 residues. CDR1 MNHNS and CDR2 SASEGT come from the germline V gene. Trimming removed 7 bases at V and 0 bases at J, with 11 bases between. Here the CDR3 reads CASKPLASTDTQYF. CDR3 bases: TGTGCCAGCAAGCCCCTGGCTAGCACAGATACGCAGTATTTT.

This clonotype was counted only a few times. The chain uses TRBV7-6 and TRBJ1-4; TRBD1 agrees at 7 bases. The V and J ends lost 5 bases and 4 bases, in that order; junction bases with no gene match: 10. This CDR3 region has 16 residues. In germline, CDR1 is SGHVS, CDR2 FNYEAQ. CDR3 amino acids: CASSPRGGWGNEKLFF. The CDR3 DNA reads as TGTGCCAGCAGCCCCCGAGGGGGCTGGGGTAATGAAAAACTGTTTTTT.

This clonotype turned up a few times. This sequence joins TRBV7-2 and TRBJ2-1; 9 bases align to TRBD2. V lost 4 bases to trimming and J lost 6 bases; unmatched junction nucleotides: 7. This CDR3 has 15 residues. In germline, CDR1 is SGHTA, CDR2 FQGNSA. The CDR3 DNA reads as TGTGCCAGCAGCTGGTCCGGGACTAGCTTCAATGAGCAGTTCTTC. Residues: CASSWSGTSFNEQFF.

The sample holds many counts of this clonotype. V and J are TRBV7-9 and TRBJ2-7; 11 bases are shared with TRBD1. Germline V gene data show CDR1 as SEHNR and CDR2 as FQNEAQ (reference sequence). V was pared by 5 bases and J by 2 bases, with 5 bases of the junction left unmatched. The CDR3 extends over 15 amino acids. CDR3 sequence reads: CASSGTGGRPYEQYF. The CDR3, as DNA: TGTGCCAGCAGCGGGACAGGGGGTCGGCCCTACGAGCAGTACTTC. Full variable domain (outside the CDR3, taken from reference TRBV7-9 and TRBJ2-7): DTGVSQNPRHKITKRGQNVTFRCDPISEHNRLYWYRQTLGQGPEFLTYFQNEAQLEKSRLLSDRFSAERPKGSFSTLEIQRTEQGDSAMYLCASSGTGGRPYEQYFGPGTRLTVT.